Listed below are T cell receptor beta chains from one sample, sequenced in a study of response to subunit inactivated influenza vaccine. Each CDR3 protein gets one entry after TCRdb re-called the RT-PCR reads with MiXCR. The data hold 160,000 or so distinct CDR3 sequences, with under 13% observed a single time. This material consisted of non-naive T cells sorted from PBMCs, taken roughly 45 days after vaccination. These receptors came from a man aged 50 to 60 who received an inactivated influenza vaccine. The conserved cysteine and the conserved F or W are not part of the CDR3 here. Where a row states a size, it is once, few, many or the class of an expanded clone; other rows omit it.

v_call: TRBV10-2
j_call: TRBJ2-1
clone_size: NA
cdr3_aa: ASKAGGPLNEQF

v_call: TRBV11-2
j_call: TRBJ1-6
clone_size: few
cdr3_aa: ASSLQGGRRSYNSPLH

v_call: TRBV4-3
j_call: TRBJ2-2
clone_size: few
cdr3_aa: ASSQGGASGELF

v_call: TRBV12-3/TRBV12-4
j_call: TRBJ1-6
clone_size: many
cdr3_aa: ASRGRLGPLH

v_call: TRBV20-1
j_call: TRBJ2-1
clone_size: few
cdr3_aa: SADKAGLAGDGEQF

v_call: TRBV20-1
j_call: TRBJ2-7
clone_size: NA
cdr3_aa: STDRASGSYEQY

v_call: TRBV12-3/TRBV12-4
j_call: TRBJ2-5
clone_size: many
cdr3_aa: ASSWGSKETQY

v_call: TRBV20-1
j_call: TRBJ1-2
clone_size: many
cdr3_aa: SARSRDRGRSRYGYT

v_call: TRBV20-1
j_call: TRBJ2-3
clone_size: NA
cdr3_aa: SARIRSFRDTQY

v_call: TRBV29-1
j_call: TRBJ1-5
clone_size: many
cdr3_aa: SVITGTGNQPQH

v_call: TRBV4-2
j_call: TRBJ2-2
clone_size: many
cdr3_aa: ASSQAGGLGTGELF

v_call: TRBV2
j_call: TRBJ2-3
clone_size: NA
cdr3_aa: ASKRLAGASDTQY

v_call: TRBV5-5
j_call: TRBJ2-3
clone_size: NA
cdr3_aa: ASSQITGFTDTQY

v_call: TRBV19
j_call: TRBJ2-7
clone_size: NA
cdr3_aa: ASSPGPLGEQY

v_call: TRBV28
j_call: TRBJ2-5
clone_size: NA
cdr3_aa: ASRAQGSQETQY